This T cell receptor beta chain was retrieved from a study of CXCR3-negative and CXCR3-positive naive CD8 T cells. Overall study context: Some 150 million TRB reads in total, about 1.5 +/- 0.3 million per library.

Germline CDR1 SQVTM, CDR2 ANQGSEA. This CDR3 is 11 amino acids long. Notes on the study in general: CD5 surface expression was similar among naive subsets, and TCR strength was estimated by inference from TRB CDR3 properties. Against CXCR3-negative naive cells, CXCR3-positive naive cells showed more hydrophobic TRB CDR3s. Relative to memory CD8+ cells, whose diversity was much lower, both naive subsets had comparably high diversity.

Naive CD8+ T cells showed a CD45RO-CCR7+CD27+CD95- phenotype. Each TRB cDNA library was prepared by 5' RACE (with UMI labels). Reanalyzing the 5' RACE reads, TCRdb keeps one entry per CDR3 protein, without DNA. The sample includes about 5,800 distinct CDR3 sequences. A note on this clonotype: Its specificity is not known.

V usage is TRBV29-1 and J usage is TRBJ1-1. The TCR originated in a human donor in good health. Some clones in this sample may be carry-over from other donors' samples. The sample consisted of naive CXCR3+ CD8+ T cells from blood. Subset meaning: CD45RO-CCR7+CD27+CD95- naive CD8+ T cells expressing CXCR3 (TNR3+). Here the CDR3 reads CSVGSWTEAFF.